This T cell receptor (beta chain) was recorded in a study of tumor-infiltrating lymphocytes in localized non-small cell lung cancer. Study background: Several tumor histologies, both smoking statuses, and some post-neoadjuvant chemotherapy samples were included.

TCRdb's table, derived via immunoSEQ multiplex PCR, lists solely in-frame clones and lacks some. Of about 8,900 clones in the sample, almost 70% were seen once. General study findings and limits: Not all patients were TCR sequenced, owing to tissue quantity.

As for this clone: What it recognizes is unknown.

The CDR3 contains 17 residues. V was trimmed by 5 bases and J by 3 bases, leaving 22 bases between them. Germline V lookup: CDR1 SGHNT, CDR2 YENEEA. This receptor was taken from a human donor with non-small cell lung cancer. Material: uninvolved lung tissue not adjacent to the tumor. V is TRBV11-3 and J is TRBJ1-1, with D tentatively TRBD1 (6 bases). CDR3 sequence reads: CASSPGRGRARDTEAFF. In DNA form, the CDR3 reads TGTGCCAGCAGCCCAGGGCGGGGGCGGGCCAGGGACACTGAAGCTTTCTTT.